The subject of this entry is one T cell receptor beta chain. Its cognate antigen is unknown. The sample belongs to a study of molecular identifiers for immune sequencing clone quantification. TCRdb reprocessed the PCR reads with MiXCR, giving one entry per CDR3 protein. The table has fewer than 45,000 distinct CDR3 sequences, approximately 24% seen once; the top ten hold around 0.98%. Trimming stripped 0 bases from V and 13 bases from J, with 15 bases between. The CDR3 consists of 13 residues. Study outcomes and limitations: In naive cells, under 1% of molecules belonged to clones above 20 RNA copies, against over 97% in effector cells.

The material sequenced was naive CD8+ T cells from blood, with Jurkat cell RNA spiked in. Subset given: FACS-sorted CD8+CD4-CCR7+CD45RA+ naive T cells. This TCR was sampled from a human donor in good health. Some libraries in this study had Jurkat cell RNA spiked in. V and J are TRBV12-3 or TRBV12-4 and TRBJ2-5; D not resolved. The CDR3 DNA reads as TGTGCCAGCAGTTTAGCGCCCCCGGAGCCCCCGTACTTC. This gives the protein CASSLAPPEPPYF.